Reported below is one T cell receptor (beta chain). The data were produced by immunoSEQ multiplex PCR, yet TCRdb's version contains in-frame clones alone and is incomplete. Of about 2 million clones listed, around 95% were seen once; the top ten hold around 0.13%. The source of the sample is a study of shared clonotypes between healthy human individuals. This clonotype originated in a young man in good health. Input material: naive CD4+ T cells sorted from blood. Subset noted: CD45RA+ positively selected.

The DNA for the CDR3 is TGTGCCAGCAGTTACTCGGCCAGGGGGCCGTACGAGCAGTACTTC. Its protein product is CASSYSARGPYEQYF. The chain joins TRBV6-5 to TRBJ2-7; TRBD1 matches 8 bases. The CDR3 runs to 15 residues. With V trimmed by 0 bases and J by 4 bases, 5 bases remained unmatched. Germline lookup yields CDR1 MNHEY and CDR2 SVGAGI.